Following are 18 T cell receptor beta chains from one sample sequenced in a study of blood T cell repertoires in COVID-19. The method was immunoSEQ multiplex PCR; TCRdb's version includes in-frame clones alone and lacks a portion of them. The sample lists under 350,000 clones; around 90% were seen once. The sequenced sample was PBMCs or T cells enriched from blood (not recorded which). These receptor sequences come from a man aged 55-75 years who had recovered from COVID-19.

CDR3 sequence: CASSSPGAGSYTF. The CDR3 DNA reads TGTGCCAGCTCATCTCCAGGGGCAGGGAGCTACACCTTC. This rearrangement joins TRBV18 to TRBJ1-2, with a tentative D call TRBD1 (6 bases). V lost 5 bases and J 9 bases, leaving 16 bases between the germline ends. The CDR3 is 13 residues long. Germline lookup yields CDR1 KGHSH and CDR2 LQKENI.

The gene calls are TRBV23-1 and TRBJ1-5; 11 nucleotides agree with TRBD1. Being an ORF, TRBV23-1 has a function that is uncertain. CDR3 size: 19 residues. V shed 4 bases, J shed 2 bases, and the junction held 13 bases outside the gene matches. The CDR3 protein is CASSLPRRTGGPRNQPQHF. The CDR3 nucleotides are TGCGCCAGCAGTCTTCCCCGACGGACAGGGGGCCCTCGCAATCAGCCCCAGCATTTT.

J is TRBJ1-4 and V is TRBV6-9; no clear D gene. Trimming left V 3 bases short and J 8 bases short, with 10 bases between. CDR1 is MNHGY, CDR2 SVAAGI, per germline. The CDR3 consists of 13 residues. DNA for the CDR3: TGTGCCAGCAGTTACACCGGGGTAGAAAAACTGTTTTTT. Translation gives CASSYTGVEKLFF.

The chain links TRBV11-2 to TRBJ2-7; the D gene is possibly TRBD2 (6 bases). CDR1 SGHAT and CDR2 FQNNGV come from the germline V gene. Trimming cost V 3 bases and J 3 bases, with 12 bases left between them. The CDR3 spans 14 residues. The CDR3: CASSLGLKNYEQYF. The CDR3 DNA reads TGTGCCAGCAGCTTGGGACTCAAGAACTACGAGCAGTACTTC.

V and J are TRBV30 and TRBJ2-7; 7 positions agree with TRBD2. J gave up 3 bases and V 3 bases, and 8 bases lay outside the gene matches. The germline V gene encodes CDR1 GTSNPN and CDR2 SVGIG (reference sequence). There are 14 residues in the CDR3. CDR3 residues: CAWRGGTEYYEQYF. The CDR3 coding sequence is TGTGCCTGGAGGGGAGGGACGGAATACTACGAGCAGTACTTC.

This chain links TRBV10-3 with TRBJ2-1; 9 positions agree with TRBD1. CDR3 length: 14 amino acids. Germline CDR1 ENHRY, CDR2 SYGVKD. V lost 6 bases and J lost 6; bases outside the gene matches: 6. The CDR3 coding sequence is TGTGCCATCAGCGGGACAGGGAATGCCAATGAGCAGTTCTTC. Translating gives CAISGTGNANEQFF.

The chain recombines TRBV18 with TRBJ1-1; 9 positions agree with TRBD1. The CDR3 consists of 13 residues. With 2 bases clipped from V and 6 bases from J, the junction kept 1 base outside the gene matches. Germline V gene lookup returns CDR1 KGHSH and CDR2 LQKENI. Here the CDR3 reads CASSPRDRAEAFF. CDR3 in DNA: TGTGCCAGCTCACCAAGGGACAGGGCTGAAGCTTTCTTT.

This chain links TRBV9 with TRBJ1-2; 7 bases are a match to TRBD1. From germline, CDR1 is SGDLS and CDR2 YYNGEE. The V gene end was trimmed by 3 bases and the J gene end by 1 base; junction bases not matched to a gene: 15. The CDR3 runs to 18 residues. CDR3 protein: CASSDTRDRRRRNYGYTF. Here the CDR3 DNA reads TGTGCCAGCAGCGATACTCGGGACAGACGTAGACGTAACTATGGCTACACCTTC.

The rearrangement joins TRBV20-1 to TRBJ1-1; D is perhaps TRBD1 (6 bases). Trimming removed 4 bases at V and 9 bases at J, with 12 bases between. Germline assignment: CDR1 DFQATT and CDR2 SNEGSKA (reference sequence). The CDR3 contains 11 residues. CDR3 in DNA: TGCAGTGCTATTATCGACAGGAAAGCTTTCTTT. As protein: CSAIIDRKAFF.

V usage is TRBV25-1 and J usage is TRBJ1-4, with a tentative D call TRBD1 (6 bases). Germline loops: CDR1 MGHDK, CDR2 SYGVNS. The CDR3 contains 15 residues. V shed 3 bases and J shed 8 bases, with 16 bases lying between them. CDR3 in DNA: TGTGCCAGCAGTGATTTGGGACACGGATACGAAAAACTGTTTTTT. Translating gives CASSDLGHGYEKLFF.

This clone was seen once. The chain couples TRBV9 to TRBJ2-5, with TRBD2 matching over 9 bases. This CDR3 spans 15 amino acids. The germline gives CDR1 SGDLS, CDR2 YYNGEE. V gave up 5 bases and J gave up 5 bases; unmatched junction bases: 10. The CDR3 sequence: CASSKAGGPLETQYF. CDR3 nucleotides: TGTGCCAGCAGTAAGGCGGGGGGGCCCTTGGAGACCCAGTACTTC. The entire variable domain, with the rest obtained from reference TRBV9 and TRBJ2-5, is as follows: DSGVTQTPKHLITATGQRVTLRCSPRSGDLSVYWYQQSLDQGLQFLIQYYNGEERAKGNILERFSAQQFPDLHSELNLSSLELGDSALYFCASSKAGGPLETQYFGPGTRLLVL.

The J gene is TRBJ2-7, the V gene TRBV7-9, with D tentatively TRBD1 (6 bases). The length of the CDR3 is 14 residues. Germline V gene sequence: CDR1 SEHNR, CDR2 FQNEAQ (reference sequence). The V end lost 1 base, the J end lost 5 bases, and 12 bases lay between the germline ends. The DNA of the CDR3 is TGTGCCAGCAGCTTAGTTCAGGGGCCCCACGAGCAGTACTTC. It encodes CASSLVQGPHEQYF.

The genes are TRBV30 and TRBJ1-5; 9 bases match TRBD1. Germline CDR1 is GTSNPN and CDR2 is SVGIG (reference sequence). Trimming cost V 5 bases and J 2 bases; bases outside gene matches: 7. This CDR3 has 15 residues. The CDR3 nucleotides read TGTGCCTGGGACAGGGGGAAAACCGGCAATCAGCCCCAGCATTTT. Protein sequence: CAWDRGKTGNQPQHF.

The rearrangement links TRBV3-1 (or the pseudogene TRBV3-2) to TRBJ1-2; 8 positions agree with TRBD1. Germline V lookup: CDR1 LGHDT, CDR2 YNNKEL (reference sequence). V trimming: 2 bases; J trimming: 8 bases; junction bases outside the gene matches: 7. This CDR3 spans 14 amino acids. The DNA of the CDR3 is TGTGCCAGCAGCCAAACCCGGACAGGGTTCGGCTACACCTTC. This encodes CASSQTRTGFGYTF.

CDR3 nucleotide sequence: TGCGCCAGCAGCCCCCGGGACAGGTACTACAATGAGCAGTTCTTC. As protein: CASSPRDRYYNEQFF. The gene calls are TRBV4-3 and TRBJ2-1; 8 bases line up with TRBD1. J was trimmed by 3 bases and V by 4 bases; bases with no gene match: 5. The CDR3 has 15 residues. From germline, CDR1 is LGHNA and CDR2 YSLEER.

J is TRBJ2-3 and V is TRBV11-1; 7 nucleotides line up with TRBD2. Germline V gives CDR1 SGHAT, CDR2 FQDESV (reference sequence). The CDR3 length is 15 residues. The V gene end was trimmed by 6 bases and the J gene end by 0 bases; junction bases not matched to a gene: 6. The CDR3 region is CASRSLATSTDTQYF. The CDR3 coding sequence is TGTGCCAGCAGATCACTAGCGACTAGCACAGATACGCAGTATTTT.

The J gene is TRBJ1-2, the V gene TRBV19, with a weak D call TRBD1 (5 bases). The germline V gene has CDR1 LNHDA and CDR2 SQIVND (reference sequence). This CDR3 spans 13 amino acids. Trimming removed 3 bases at V and 2 bases at J, with 7 bases between. The CDR3 is CASSIAGNYGYTF. CDR3 DNA sequence: TGTGCCAGTAGTATTGCAGGGAACTATGGCTACACCTTC.

The V gene is TRBV24-1, the J gene TRBJ2-7; 11 bases are a match to TRBD2. Germline V gene sequence: CDR1 KGHDR, CDR2 SFDVKD. V was pared by 4 bases and J by 3 bases, with 4 bases of the junction left unmatched. CDR3 length: 15 amino acids. CDR3 protein: CATSDQTSGIYEQYF. For the CDR3, the DNA is TGTGCCACCAGTGACCAGACTAGCGGGATCTACGAGCAGTACTTC.